Listed here is a single TCR beta chain. The antigen is not known. Clones were sequenced by immunoSEQ multiplex PCR, and TCRdb holds only the in-frame ones, with some missing. The sample yields more than 65,000 clones, around four fifths seen once. These data originate in a study of T cell responses to AZD1222 COVID-19 vaccine. The study, taken as a whole, reports: Targeting of unmutated variant regions was reportedly seen in nearly half of spike-specific TCRs.

Germline V CDR1 and CDR2: SGHTA, FQGNSA. This CDR3 contains 17 residues. V shed 1 base, J shed 5 bases, and the junction held 12 bases outside the gene matches. The sample here was peripheral blood, taken 28 days after the second AZD1222 dose. This chain connects TRBV7-2 to TRBJ2-3; TRBD2 agrees at 7 bases. This TCR came from an adult who received the AZD1222 COVID-19 vaccine. CDR3 in amino acids: CASSLGGWEGLGDTQYF. The CDR3 DNA is TGTGCCAGCAGCTTAGGAGGGTGGGAGGGCCTTGGAGATACGCAGTATTTT. The whole variable domain, filled in from reference TRBV7-2 and TRBJ2-3, reads GAGVSQSPSNKVTEKGKDVELRCDPISGHTALYWYRQSLGQGLEFLIYFQGNSAPDKSGLPSDRFSAERTGGSVSTLTIQRTQQEDSAVYLCASSLGGWEGLGDTQYFGPGTRLTVL.